This TCR beta chain was found in a study of blood T cell repertoires in COVID-19. Germline V gene lookup returns CDR1 LNHDA and CDR2 SQIVND (reference sequence). CDR3 length: 15 amino acids. The V gene lost 3 bases and the J gene lost 2 bases, with 14 bases spanning the gap. Authors' analysis steps: Nucleated cell counts were estimated from reference gene primer amplification. Clones were sequenced by immunoSEQ multiplex PCR, and TCRdb holds only the in-frame ones, with some missing. V and J calls and clone size come straight from that table; D and trimming were deduced from the DNA. The top ten clones hold 8.8% of a sample with some 260,000 clones, about 89% of them seen once. The study drew participants aged about 18 to 89 years from under 30 US areas. Self-reported history from a screening survey and questionnaire set each donor's cohort. The recovered donors of Cohort 3 showed two negative PCRs, clearance, or symptom resolution.

The rearrangement links TRBV19 to TRBJ2-7; a possible D gene is TRBD2 (5 bases). The sequencing sample was made of PBMCs or T cells enriched from blood (not recorded which). The receptor was derived from a man aged 35 to 55 who had recovered from COVID-19. CDR3 coding DNA: TGTGCCAGTAGTATCCATCCTGCTAGCCCCTACGAGCAGTACTTC. Translation: CASSIHPASPYEQYF.